This T cell receptor (beta chain) came from a study of T cell responses to AZD1222 COVID-19 vaccine. Study observations and caveats: Just a handful of AZD1222 recipients were seropositive at baseline. A mostly white British donor set with more females was recruited, and clonal diversity was possibly underestimated. Spike-specific TCR depth and breadth grew after two AZD1222 doses. No repertoire was sampled before or during the peak T cell response, only after it.

Germline CDR1 LNHDA, CDR2 SQIVND (reference sequence). Trimming shortened V by 7 bases and J by 0 bases, and 10 bases separated the two germline ends. This CDR3 has 14 residues. To note about this clone: The antigen is unknown.

Here immunoSEQ multiplex PCR was the method, and the copy in TCRdb shows in-frame clones only, minus some. This table has roughly 140,000 clones, roughly nine tenths appearing once. The receptor was isolated from an adult in good health. V and J are TRBV19 and TRBJ1-5; D is undetermined. The source was peripheral blood, collected on day 0 of AZD1222 vaccination. DNA of the CDR3: TGTGCCAGTAACTGGGGATTTAGCAATCAGCCCCAGCATTTT. Translation: CASNWGFSNQPQHF.